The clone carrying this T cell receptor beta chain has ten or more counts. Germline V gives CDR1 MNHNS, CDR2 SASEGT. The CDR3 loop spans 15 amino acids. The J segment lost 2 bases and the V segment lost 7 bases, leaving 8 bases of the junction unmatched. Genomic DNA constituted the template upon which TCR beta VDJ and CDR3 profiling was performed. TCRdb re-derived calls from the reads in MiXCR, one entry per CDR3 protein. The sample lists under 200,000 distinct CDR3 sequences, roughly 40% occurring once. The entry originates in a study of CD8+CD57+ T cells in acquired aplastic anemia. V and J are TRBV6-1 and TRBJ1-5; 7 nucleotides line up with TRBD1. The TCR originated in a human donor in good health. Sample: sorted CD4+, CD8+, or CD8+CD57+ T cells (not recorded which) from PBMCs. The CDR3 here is CASNRQGRGNQPQHF. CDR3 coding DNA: TGTGCCAGCAATAGACAGGGAAGAGGCAATCAGCCCCAGCATTTT.